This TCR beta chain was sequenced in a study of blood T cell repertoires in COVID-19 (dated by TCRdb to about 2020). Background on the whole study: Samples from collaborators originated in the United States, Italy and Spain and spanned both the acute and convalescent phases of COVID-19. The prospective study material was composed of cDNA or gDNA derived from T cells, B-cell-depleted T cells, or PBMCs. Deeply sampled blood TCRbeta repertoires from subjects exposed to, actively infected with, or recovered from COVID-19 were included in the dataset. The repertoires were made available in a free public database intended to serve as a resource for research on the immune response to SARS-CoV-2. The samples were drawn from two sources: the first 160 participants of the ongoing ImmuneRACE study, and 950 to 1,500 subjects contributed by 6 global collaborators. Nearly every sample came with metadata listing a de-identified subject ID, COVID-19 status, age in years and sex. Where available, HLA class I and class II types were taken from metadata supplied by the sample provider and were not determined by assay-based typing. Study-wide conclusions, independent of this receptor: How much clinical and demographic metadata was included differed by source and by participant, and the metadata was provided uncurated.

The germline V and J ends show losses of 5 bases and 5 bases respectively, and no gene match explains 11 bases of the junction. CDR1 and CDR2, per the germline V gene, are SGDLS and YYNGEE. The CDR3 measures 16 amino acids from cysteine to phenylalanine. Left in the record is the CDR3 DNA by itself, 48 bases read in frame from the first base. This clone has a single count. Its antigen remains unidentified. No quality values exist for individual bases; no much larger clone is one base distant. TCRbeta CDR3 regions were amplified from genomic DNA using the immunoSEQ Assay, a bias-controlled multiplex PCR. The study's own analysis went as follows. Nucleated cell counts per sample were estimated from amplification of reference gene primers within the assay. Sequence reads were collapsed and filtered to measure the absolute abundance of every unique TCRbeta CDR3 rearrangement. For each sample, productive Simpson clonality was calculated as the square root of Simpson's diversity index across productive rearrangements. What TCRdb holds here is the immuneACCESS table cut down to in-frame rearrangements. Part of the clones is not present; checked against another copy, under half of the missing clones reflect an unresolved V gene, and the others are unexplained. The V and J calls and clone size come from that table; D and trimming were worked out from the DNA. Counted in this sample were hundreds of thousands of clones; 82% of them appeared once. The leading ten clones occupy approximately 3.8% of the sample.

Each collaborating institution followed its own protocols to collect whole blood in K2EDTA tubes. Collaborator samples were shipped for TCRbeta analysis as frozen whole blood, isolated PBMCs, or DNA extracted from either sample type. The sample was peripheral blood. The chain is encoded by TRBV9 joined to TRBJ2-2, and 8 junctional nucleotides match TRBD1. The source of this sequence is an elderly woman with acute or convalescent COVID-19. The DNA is TGTGCCAGCAGTTGGACAGGGACCGGGTGGACCGGGGAGCTGTTTTTT. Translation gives CASSWTGTGWTGELFF.